A selection of T cell receptor beta chains follows, all from one sample in a study of human T cells and chemical hapten exposure. Each CDR3 protein gets one entry after TCRdb re-called the RACE reads with MiXCR. The sample includes 370,000 or so distinct CDR3 sequences, roughly 4.8% of them seen just once. The sequencing here drew on whole blood, taken in connection with sensitization to the hapten diphenylcyclopropenone (DPC). These receptors were obtained from a woman aged 45-60 years with alopecia areata. Some clones in this sample may be carry-over from other donors' samples. The CDR3 runs from the conserved cysteine through the conserved F or W. The D gene is left open where the match is weak. Clone size is stated in some rows and not others, as once, few, many or a class when expanded.

CDR3 DNA: TGTGCCAGCAGACTCACAAGGAGAGGGTCCTACGAGCAGTACTTC; CDR3 protein: CASRLTRRGSYEQYF; clone size: few; V gene: TRBV6-6; J gene: TRBJ2-7; D gene: -
CDR3 DNA: TGTGCCAGCAGCCAAAAAGATAGGGAATCCACTGAAGCTTTCTTT; CDR3 protein: CASSQKDRESTEAFF; clone size: few; V gene: TRBV4-2; J gene: TRBJ1-1; D gene: -
CDR3 DNA: TGTGCCAGCAGTTACTCCGTTGGAGCGGCTATCGAAGAGACCCAGTACTTC; CDR3 protein: CASSYSVGAAIEETQYF; clone size: few; V gene: TRBV6-6; J gene: TRBJ2-5; D gene: -
CDR3 DNA: TGTGCCAGCAGTTACTCTCCCCTGACAGGACAAGAGACCCAGTACTTC; CDR3 protein: CASSYSPLTGQETQYF; clone size: many; V gene: TRBV6-6; J gene: TRBJ2-5; D gene: -
CDR3 DNA: TGTGCCACCAGTGATAACCCTGGGCTAGCGGGAGTCGCCGGGGAGCTGTTTTTT; CDR3 protein: CATSDNPGLAGVAGELFF; clone size: many; V gene: TRBV24-1; J gene: TRBJ2-2; D gene: TRBD2
CDR3 DNA: TGTGCCAGCAGCTTAAGCGAATCCGGGGAGCTGTTTTTT; CDR3 protein: CASSLSESGELFF; clone size: many; V gene: TRBV7-7; J gene: TRBJ2-2; D gene: -
CDR3 DNA: TGTGCCAGTAGTATCCCTAACAGGGGTCCCTCCTACAATGAGCAGTTCTTC; CDR3 protein: CASSIPNRGPSYNEQFF; clone size: -; V gene: TRBV19; J gene: TRBJ2-1; D gene: TRBD1
CDR3 DNA: TGTGCCAGCAGTGGGGGTCGCACAGATACGCAGTATTTT; CDR3 protein: CASSGGRTDTQYF; clone size: many; V gene: TRBV12-3/TRBV12-4; J gene: TRBJ2-3; D gene: -
CDR3 DNA: TGTGCCAGCAGCTCGGGCGACAGGGCCTACGAGCAGTACTTC; CDR3 protein: CASSSGDRAYEQYF; clone size: many; V gene: TRBV7-6; J gene: TRBJ2-7; D gene: TRBD1
CDR3 DNA: TGCAGTGCTAGTCCTAACGGAAACATTCAGTACTTC; CDR3 protein: CSASPNGNIQYF; clone size: many; V gene: TRBV20-1; J gene: TRBJ2-4; D gene: -
CDR3 DNA: TGTGCCAGCTCACTCAACTCTGGAAACACCATATATTTT; CDR3 protein: CASSLNSGNTIYF; clone size: many; V gene: TRBV18; J gene: TRBJ1-3; D gene: -
CDR3 DNA: TGTGCCAGCAGCTTAGCGGCTTACCACATTCAGTACTTC; CDR3 protein: CASSLAAYHIQYF; clone size: many; V gene: TRBV7-2; J gene: TRBJ2-4; D gene: -
CDR3 DNA: TGTGCCAGCAGCCAAGAGATGAACACTGAAGCTTTCTTT; CDR3 protein: CASSQEMNTEAFF; clone size: -; V gene: TRBV12-3/TRBV12-4; J gene: TRBJ1-1; D gene: -
CDR3 DNA: TGTGCCACCAGTGATTTGGGCGAGCAGTACTTC; CDR3 protein: CATSDLGEQYF; clone size: many; V gene: TRBV24-1; J gene: TRBJ2-7; D gene: -
CDR3 DNA: TGCGCCAGCAGCGAGGGACTCTCTGGAAACACCATATATTTT; CDR3 protein: CASSEGLSGNTIYF; clone size: -; V gene: TRBV5-1; J gene: TRBJ1-3; D gene: -
CDR3 DNA: TGTGCCAGCAGCCAGGGCGGACTAGCGGGAAAGTTCTTC; CDR3 protein: CASSQGGLAGKFF; clone size: many; V gene: TRBV14; J gene: TRBJ2-1; D gene: TRBD2
CDR3 DNA: TGTGCCAGCAGCGTAGATCCCAGAGAAGAGACCCAGTACTTC; CDR3 protein: CASSVDPREETQYF; clone size: -; V gene: TRBV9; J gene: TRBJ2-5; D gene: -
CDR3 DNA: TGTGCCAGCAGTTTTCCCGGGGAGGATGGCTACACCTTC; CDR3 protein: CASSFPGEDGYTF; clone size: many; V gene: TRBV12-3/TRBV12-4; J gene: TRBJ1-2; D gene: -
CDR3 DNA: TGTGCCAGCAGTTTCCCCACAGGTTACTCTGGGGCCAACGTCCTGACTTTC; CDR3 protein: CASSFPTGYSGANVLTF; clone size: few; V gene: TRBV28; J gene: TRBJ2-6; D gene: -
CDR3 DNA: TGTGCCAGCAGTTACCCACAGATTAGCAATCAGCCCCAGCATTTT; CDR3 protein: CASSYPQISNQPQHF; clone size: many; V gene: TRBV6-6; J gene: TRBJ1-5; D gene: -
CDR3 DNA: TGTGCCAGCAGATTTCGGACAGGGGGCATGGATGAGCAGTTCTTC; CDR3 protein: CASRFRTGGMDEQFF; clone size: many; V gene: TRBV7-9; J gene: TRBJ2-1; D gene: TRBD1
CDR3 DNA: TGTGCCAGCAGTCCGGGCCTGGGCTCTGGGGCCAACGTCCTGACTTTC; CDR3 protein: CASSPGLGSGANVLTF; clone size: -; V gene: TRBV6-2/TRBV6-3; J gene: TRBJ2-6; D gene: -
CDR3 DNA: TGCGCCAGCAGCTTGGAAGGGGACATTCCGGGTTTCTTT; CDR3 protein: CASSLEGDIPGFF; clone size: many; V gene: TRBV5-1; J gene: TRBJ1-1; D gene: -
CDR3 DNA: TGTGCCAGCAGCTTAGGTTCCCAGGGTCAAAGTTCTGGAAACACCATATATTTT; CDR3 protein: CASSLGSQGQSSGNTIYF; clone size: few; V gene: TRBV7-8; J gene: TRBJ1-3; D gene: -
CDR3 DNA: TGTGCCAGCAGTCCCGGGACCCAACTCTACGAGCAGTACTTC; CDR3 protein: CASSPGTQLYEQYF; clone size: few; V gene: TRBV9; J gene: TRBJ2-7; D gene: -
CDR3 DNA: TGTGCCAGCAGCTGGAACAGGCGTTCGAACACCGGGGAGCTGTTTTTT; CDR3 protein: CASSWNRRSNTGELFF; clone size: few; V gene: TRBV5-6; J gene: TRBJ2-2; D gene: -
CDR3 DNA: TGTGCCAGCAGTTACGAAGGGGGTATGAACACTGAAGCTTTCTTT; CDR3 protein: CASSYEGGMNTEAFF; clone size: many; V gene: TRBV6-5; J gene: TRBJ1-1; D gene: -
CDR3 DNA: TGCAGCGTTGATCGGCGGGGTCCACATCAAGAGACCCAGTACTTC; CDR3 protein: CSVDRRGPHQETQYF; clone size: few; V gene: TRBV29-1; J gene: TRBJ2-5; D gene: -
CDR3 DNA: TGCGCCAGCAGCCCACTTGGGACCGCTACAGGGGGCTTCTATGGCTACACCTTC; CDR3 protein: CASSPLGTATGGFYGYTF; clone size: few; V gene: TRBV4-1; J gene: TRBJ1-2; D gene: TRBD1
CDR3 DNA: TGTGCCAGCTGCCGGGACAGGGGATTTGACACTGAAGCTTTCTTT; CDR3 protein: CASCRDRGFDTEAFF; clone size: many; V gene: TRBV6-5; J gene: TRBJ1-1; D gene: TRBD1
CDR3 DNA: TGTGCCAGCAGTCCTACAGCGTTGCTAGCCAAAAACATTCAGTACTTC; CDR3 protein: CASSPTALLAKNIQYF; clone size: -; V gene: TRBV12-3/TRBV12-4; J gene: TRBJ2-4; D gene: -
CDR3 DNA: TGTGCCAGCTCACCACCGCAGCTTTTTGTCCACAATGAGCAGTTCTTC; CDR3 protein: CASSPPQLFVHNEQFF; clone size: few; V gene: TRBV18; J gene: TRBJ2-1; D gene: -
CDR3 DNA: TGTGCCACCAAGCCCGATGGCGGTCCCAGCTTTAACTATGGCTACACCTTC; CDR3 protein: CATKPDGGPSFNYGYTF; clone size: many; V gene: TRBV6-4; J gene: TRBJ1-2; D gene: -
CDR3 DNA: TGTGCCAGTAGCCCAGGGTTAAGGGAGCTGTTTTTT; CDR3 protein: CASSPGLRELFF; clone size: -; V gene: TRBV19; J gene: TRBJ2-2; D gene: -
CDR3 DNA: TGTGCCAGCAGCGCCCATAGCGGGGAAAGCACAGATACGCAGTATTTT; CDR3 protein: CASSAHSGESTDTQYF; clone size: many; V gene: TRBV7-6; J gene: TRBJ2-3; D gene: TRBD2
CDR3 DNA: TGTGCCAGCAGCTGGACTAGCGGGGGAAGCACAGATACGCAGTATTTT; CDR3 protein: CASSWTSGGSTDTQYF; clone size: -; V gene: TRBV7-2; J gene: TRBJ2-3; D gene: TRBD2
CDR3 DNA: TGCAGTGCTAGAGACTCGGGAAACGAGCAGTACTTC; CDR3 protein: CSARDSGNEQYF; clone size: many; V gene: TRBV20-1; J gene: TRBJ2-7; D gene: -
CDR3 DNA: TGTGCCAGCAGCATATCAAGCGGATCTGGCTACACCTTC; CDR3 protein: CASSISSGSGYTF; clone size: many; V gene: TRBV7-3; J gene: TRBJ1-2; D gene: -
CDR3 DNA: TGTGCCAGCAGTCGCGGGACCCCACGCGATGAGCAGTTCTTC; CDR3 protein: CASSRGTPRDEQFF; clone size: many; V gene: TRBV7-2; J gene: TRBJ2-1; D gene: -
CDR3 DNA: TGTGCCAGCAGCTTAGGGGGGGCAGGGTGGCTGTTTTTT; CDR3 protein: CASSLGGAGWLFF; clone size: many; V gene: TRBV11-2; J gene: TRBJ1-4; D gene: -
CDR3 DNA: TGCAGTGCAAGGCTTATAGGGGGCAGCACAGATACGCAGTATTTT; CDR3 protein: CSARLIGGSTDTQYF; clone size: few; V gene: TRBV20-1; J gene: TRBJ2-3; D gene: TRBD1